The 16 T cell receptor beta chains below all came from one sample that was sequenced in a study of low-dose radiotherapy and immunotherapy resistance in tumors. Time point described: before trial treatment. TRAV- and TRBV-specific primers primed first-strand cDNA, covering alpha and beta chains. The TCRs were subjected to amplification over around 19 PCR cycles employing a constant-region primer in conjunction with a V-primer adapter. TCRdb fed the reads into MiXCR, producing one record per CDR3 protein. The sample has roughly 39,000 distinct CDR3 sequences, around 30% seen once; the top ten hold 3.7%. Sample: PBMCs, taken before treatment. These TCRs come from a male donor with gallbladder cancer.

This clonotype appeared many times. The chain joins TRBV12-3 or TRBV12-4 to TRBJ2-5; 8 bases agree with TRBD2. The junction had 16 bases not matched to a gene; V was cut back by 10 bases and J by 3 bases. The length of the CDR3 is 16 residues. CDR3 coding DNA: TGTGCCACTACCCCCGGGACTAGGAGTCTGGAAGAGACCCAGTACTTC. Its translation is CATTPGTRSLEETQYF.

The DNA of the CDR3 is TGTGCCAGCAGCTTAGTACAGGGTTACACTGAAGCTTTCTTT. Translating gives CASSLVQGYTEAFF. V and J are TRBV7-9 and TRBJ1-1, with D perhaps TRBD1 (6 bases). V was cut by 1 base and J by 3 bases, with 9 bases left in between. The CDR3 contains 14 residues. Germline assignment: CDR1 SEHNR and CDR2 FQNEAQ (reference sequence).

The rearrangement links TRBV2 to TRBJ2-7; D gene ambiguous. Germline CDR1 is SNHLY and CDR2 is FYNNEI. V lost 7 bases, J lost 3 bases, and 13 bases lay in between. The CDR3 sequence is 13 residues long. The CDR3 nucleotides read TGTGCCAGCATTACCGACAAGCTCTACGAGCAGTACTTC. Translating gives CASITDKLYEQYF.

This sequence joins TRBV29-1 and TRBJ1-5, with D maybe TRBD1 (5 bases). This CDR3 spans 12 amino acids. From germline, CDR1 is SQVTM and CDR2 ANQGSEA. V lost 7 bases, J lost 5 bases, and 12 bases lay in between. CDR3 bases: TGCAGCGCCTCGAGGGGCGATCAGCCCCAGCATTTT. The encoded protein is CSASRGDQPQHF.

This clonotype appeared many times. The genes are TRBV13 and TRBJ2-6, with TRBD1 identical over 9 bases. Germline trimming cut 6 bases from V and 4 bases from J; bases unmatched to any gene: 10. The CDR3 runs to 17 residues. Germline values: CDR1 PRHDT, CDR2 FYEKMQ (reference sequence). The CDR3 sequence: CASSETGGALGANVLTF. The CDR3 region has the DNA TGTGCCAGCAGTGAAACAGGGGGCGCTTTGGGGGCCAACGTCCTGACTTTC.

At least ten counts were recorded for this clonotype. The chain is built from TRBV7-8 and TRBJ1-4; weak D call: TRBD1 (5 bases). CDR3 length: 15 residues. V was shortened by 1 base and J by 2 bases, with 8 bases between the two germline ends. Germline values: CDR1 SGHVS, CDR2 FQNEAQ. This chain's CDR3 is CASSLGGVTNEKLFF. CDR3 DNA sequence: TGTGCCAGCAGCTTAGGAGGGGTTACTAATGAAAAACTGTTTTTT. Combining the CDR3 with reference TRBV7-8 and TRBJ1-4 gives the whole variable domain GAGVSQSPRYKVAKRGQDVALRCDPISGHVSLFWYQQALGQGPEFLTYFQNEAQLDKSGLPSDRFFAERPEGSVSTLKIQRTQQEDSAVYLCASSLGGVTNEKLFFGSGTQLSVL.

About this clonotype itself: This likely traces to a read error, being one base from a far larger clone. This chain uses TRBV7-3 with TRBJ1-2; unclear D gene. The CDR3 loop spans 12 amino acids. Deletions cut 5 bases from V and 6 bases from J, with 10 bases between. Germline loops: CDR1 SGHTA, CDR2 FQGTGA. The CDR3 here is CASSQAPNGYTF. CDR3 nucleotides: TGTGCCAGCAGCCAGGCCCCCAATGGCTACACCTTC.

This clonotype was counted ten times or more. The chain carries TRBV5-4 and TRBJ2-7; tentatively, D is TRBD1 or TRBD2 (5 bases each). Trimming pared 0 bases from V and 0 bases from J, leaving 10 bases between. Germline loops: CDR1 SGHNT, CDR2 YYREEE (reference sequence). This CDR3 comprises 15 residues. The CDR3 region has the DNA TGTGCCAGCAGCTTGGTGGGGGTTAGCTCCTACGAGCAGTACTTC. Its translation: CASSLVGVSSYEQYF.

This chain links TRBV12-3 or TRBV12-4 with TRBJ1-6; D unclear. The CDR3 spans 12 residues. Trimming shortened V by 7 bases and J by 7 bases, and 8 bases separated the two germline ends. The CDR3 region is CASTRINSPLHF. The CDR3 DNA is TGTGCCAGCACCAGGATCAATTCACCCCTCCACTTT.

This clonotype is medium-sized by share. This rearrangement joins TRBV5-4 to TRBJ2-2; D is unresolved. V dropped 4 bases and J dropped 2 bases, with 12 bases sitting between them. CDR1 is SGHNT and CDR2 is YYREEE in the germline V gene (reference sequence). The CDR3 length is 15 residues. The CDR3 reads CASSPHVPNTGELFF. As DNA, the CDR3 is TGTGCCAGCAGCCCACACGTGCCAAACACCGGGGAGCTGTTTTTT.

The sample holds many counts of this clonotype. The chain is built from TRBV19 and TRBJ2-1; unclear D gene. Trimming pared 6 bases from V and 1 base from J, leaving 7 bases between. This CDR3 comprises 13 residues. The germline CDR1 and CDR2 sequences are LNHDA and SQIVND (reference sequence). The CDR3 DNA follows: TGTGCCAGTAGGCCAATGTCCTACAATGAGCAGTTCTTC. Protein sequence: CASRPMSYNEQFF.

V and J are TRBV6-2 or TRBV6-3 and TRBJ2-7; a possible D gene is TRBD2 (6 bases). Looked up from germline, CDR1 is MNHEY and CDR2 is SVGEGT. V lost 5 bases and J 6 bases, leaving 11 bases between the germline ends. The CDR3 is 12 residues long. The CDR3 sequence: CASSNRRGEQYF. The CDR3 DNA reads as TGTGCCAGCAGTAACAGGAGGGGCGAGCAGTACTTC.

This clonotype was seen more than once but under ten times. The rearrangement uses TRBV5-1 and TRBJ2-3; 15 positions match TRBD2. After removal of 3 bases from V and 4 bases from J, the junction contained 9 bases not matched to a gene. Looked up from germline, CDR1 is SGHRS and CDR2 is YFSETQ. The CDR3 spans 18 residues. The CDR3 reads CASSSWTSGGAVADTQYF. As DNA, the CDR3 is TGCGCCAGCAGCTCCTGGACTAGCGGGGGGGCGGTCGCAGATACGCAGTATTTT.

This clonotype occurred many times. The CDR3 here is CASSQEAGTNYGYTF. The CDR3 bases are TGTGCCAGCAGCCAAGAAGCAGGGACTAACTATGGCTACACCTTC. The rearrangement joins TRBV4-2 to TRBJ1-2; tentatively, D is TRBD1 (5 bases). CDR1 and CDR2 (germline): LGHNA, YNFKEQ. The CDR3 covers 15 residues. V was cut by 0 bases and J by 0 bases, with 8 bases left in between.

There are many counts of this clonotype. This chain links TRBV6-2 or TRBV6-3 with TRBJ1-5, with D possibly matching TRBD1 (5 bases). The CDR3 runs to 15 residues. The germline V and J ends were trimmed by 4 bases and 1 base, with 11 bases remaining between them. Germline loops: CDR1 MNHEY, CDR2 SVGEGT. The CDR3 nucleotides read TGTGCCAGCAGTTTTCGAGGGGAGAGCAATCAGCCCCAGCATTTT. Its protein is CASSFRGESNQPQHF.

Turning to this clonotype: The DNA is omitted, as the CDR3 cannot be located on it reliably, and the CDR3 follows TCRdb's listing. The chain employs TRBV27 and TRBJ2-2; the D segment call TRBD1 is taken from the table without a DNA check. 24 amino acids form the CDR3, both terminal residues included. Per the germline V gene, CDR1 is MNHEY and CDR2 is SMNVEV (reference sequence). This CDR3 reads CASRGFGGAWDEQYFGPDTGELFF.